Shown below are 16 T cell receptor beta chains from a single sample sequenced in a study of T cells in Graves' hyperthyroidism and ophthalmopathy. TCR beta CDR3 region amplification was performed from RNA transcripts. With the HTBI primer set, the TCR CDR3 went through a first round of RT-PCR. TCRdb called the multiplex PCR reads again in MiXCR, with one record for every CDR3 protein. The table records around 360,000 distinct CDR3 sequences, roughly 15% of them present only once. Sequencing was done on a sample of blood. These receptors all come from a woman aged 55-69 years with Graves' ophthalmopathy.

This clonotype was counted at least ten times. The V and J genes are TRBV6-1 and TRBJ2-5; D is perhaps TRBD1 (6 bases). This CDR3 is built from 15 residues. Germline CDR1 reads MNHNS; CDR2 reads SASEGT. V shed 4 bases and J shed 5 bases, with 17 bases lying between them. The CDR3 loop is CASSGVRGATETQYF. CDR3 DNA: TGTGCCAGCAGTGGGGTCAGGGGCGCGACGGAGACCCAGTACTTC.

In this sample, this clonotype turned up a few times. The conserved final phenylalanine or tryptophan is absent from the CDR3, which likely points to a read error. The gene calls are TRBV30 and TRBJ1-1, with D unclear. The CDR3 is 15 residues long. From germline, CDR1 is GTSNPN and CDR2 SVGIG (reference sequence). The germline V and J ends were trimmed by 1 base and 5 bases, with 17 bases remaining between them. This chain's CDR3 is CAWSAGMGFRTEAFL. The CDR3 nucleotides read TGTGCCTGGAGTGCCGGTATGGGGTTTCGGACTGAAGCTTTCCTT.

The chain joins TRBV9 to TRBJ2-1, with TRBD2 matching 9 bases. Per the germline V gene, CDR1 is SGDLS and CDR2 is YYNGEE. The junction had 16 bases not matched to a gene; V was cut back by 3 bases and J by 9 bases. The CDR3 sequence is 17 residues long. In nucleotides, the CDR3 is TGTGCCAGCAGCGGGGCCGGCGGCGGGAGGGTGGGGACTGAGCAGTTCTTC. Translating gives CASSGAGGGRVGTEQFF.

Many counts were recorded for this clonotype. CDR3 amino acids: CAWRPHREHYEQYF. Written as DNA, the CDR3 is TGTGCCTGGAGGCCCCACAGGGAGCACTACGAGCAGTACTTC. The chain joins TRBV30 to TRBJ2-7; tentatively, D is TRBD1 (6 bases). CDR1 is GTSNPN, CDR2 SVGIG, per germline (reference sequence). The V gene lost 3 bases and the J gene lost 3 bases, with 15 bases spanning the gap. This CDR3 comprises 14 residues.

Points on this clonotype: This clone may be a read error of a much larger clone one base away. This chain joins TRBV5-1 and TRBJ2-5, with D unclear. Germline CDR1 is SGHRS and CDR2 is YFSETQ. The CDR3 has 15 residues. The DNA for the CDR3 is TGCGCCAGCAGCCACCAGCAGGCGATACAAGAGGCCCAGTACTTC. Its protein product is CASSHQQAIQEAQYF.

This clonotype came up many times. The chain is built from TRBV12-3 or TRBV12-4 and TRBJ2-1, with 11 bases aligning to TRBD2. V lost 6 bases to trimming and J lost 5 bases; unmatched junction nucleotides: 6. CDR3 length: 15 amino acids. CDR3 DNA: TGTGCCAGCAGACAGACTAGCGGGACCCACAATGAGCAGTTCTTC. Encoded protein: CASRQTSGTHNEQFF.

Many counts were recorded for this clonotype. The CDR3 coding sequence is TGTGCCAGCAGTCCGGGCCTAGCGGCTAACACCCACAATGAGCAGTTCTTC. Its translation: CASSPGLAANTHNEQFF. This chain connects TRBV12-3 or TRBV12-4 to TRBJ2-1; 7 bases map to TRBD2. Trimming took 5 bases from V and 5 from J; bases not matched to a gene: 15. The CDR3 has 17 residues.

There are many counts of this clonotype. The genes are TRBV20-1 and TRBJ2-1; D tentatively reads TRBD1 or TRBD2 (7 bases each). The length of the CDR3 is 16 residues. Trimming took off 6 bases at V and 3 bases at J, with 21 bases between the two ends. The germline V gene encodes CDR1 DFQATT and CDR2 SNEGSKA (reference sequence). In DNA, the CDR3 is TGCAGTGCCCTTCCCTTTGGCAGGGGGGGCTACAATGAGCAGTTCTTC. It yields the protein CSALPFGRGGYNEQFF.

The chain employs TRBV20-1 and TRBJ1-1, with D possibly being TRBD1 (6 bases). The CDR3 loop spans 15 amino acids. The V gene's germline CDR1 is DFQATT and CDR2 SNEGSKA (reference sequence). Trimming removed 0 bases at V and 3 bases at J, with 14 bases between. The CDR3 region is CSARDGRGRDTEAFF. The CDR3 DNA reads TGCAGTGCTAGAGATGGCAGGGGTCGGGACACTGAAGCTTTCTTT.

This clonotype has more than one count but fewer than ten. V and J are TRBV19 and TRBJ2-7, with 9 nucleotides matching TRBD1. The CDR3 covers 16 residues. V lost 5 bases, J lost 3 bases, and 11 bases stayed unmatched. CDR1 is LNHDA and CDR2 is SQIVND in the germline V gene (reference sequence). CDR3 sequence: CASSSTGGGPDYEQYF. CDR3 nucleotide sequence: TGTGCCAGTAGTTCGACAGGGGGTGGTCCCGACTACGAGCAGTACTTC.

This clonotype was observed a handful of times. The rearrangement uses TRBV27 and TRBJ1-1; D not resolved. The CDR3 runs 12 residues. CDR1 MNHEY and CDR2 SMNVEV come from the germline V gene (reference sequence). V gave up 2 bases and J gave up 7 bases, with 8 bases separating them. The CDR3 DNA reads TGTGCCAGCAGTTTAATGGGTGGTGAAGCTTTCTTT. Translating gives CASSLMGGEAFF.

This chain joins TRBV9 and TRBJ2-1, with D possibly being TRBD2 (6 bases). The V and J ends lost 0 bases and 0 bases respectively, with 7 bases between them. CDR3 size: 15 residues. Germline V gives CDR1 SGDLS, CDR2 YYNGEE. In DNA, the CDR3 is TGTGCCAGCAGCGTAGGGGGAGGCTCCTACAATGAGCAGTTCTTC. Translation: CASSVGGGSYNEQFF.

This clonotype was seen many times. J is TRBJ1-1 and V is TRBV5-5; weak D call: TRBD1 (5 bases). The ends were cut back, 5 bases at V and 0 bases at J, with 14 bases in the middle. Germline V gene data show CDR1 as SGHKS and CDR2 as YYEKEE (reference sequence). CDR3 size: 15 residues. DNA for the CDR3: TGTGCCAGCAGAGTGCGGGCAGGGCTGAACACTGAAGCTTTCTTT. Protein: CASRVRAGLNTEAFF.

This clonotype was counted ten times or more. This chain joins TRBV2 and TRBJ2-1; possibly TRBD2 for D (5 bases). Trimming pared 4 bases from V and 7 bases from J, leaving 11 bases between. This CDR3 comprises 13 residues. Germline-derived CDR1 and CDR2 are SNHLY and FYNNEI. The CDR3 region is CASSASGRNEQFF. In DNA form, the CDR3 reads TGTGCCAGCAGTGCCAGCGGAAGAAATGAGCAGTTCTTC.

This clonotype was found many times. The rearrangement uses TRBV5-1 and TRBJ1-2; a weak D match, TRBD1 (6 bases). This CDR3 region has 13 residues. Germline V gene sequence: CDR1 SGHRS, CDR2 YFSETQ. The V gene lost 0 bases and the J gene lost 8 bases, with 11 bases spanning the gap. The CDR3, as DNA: TGCGCCAGCAGCTTGGTGGGGGCGCAGGGCTACACCTTC. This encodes CASSLVGAQGYTF.

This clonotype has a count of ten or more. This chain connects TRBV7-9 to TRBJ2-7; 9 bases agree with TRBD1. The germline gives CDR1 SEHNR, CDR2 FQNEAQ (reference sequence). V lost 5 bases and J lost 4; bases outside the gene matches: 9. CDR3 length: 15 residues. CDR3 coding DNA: TGTGCCAGCAGCCCAAGGGGACAGGGTGATTACGAGCAGTACTTC. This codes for CASSPRGQGDYEQYF.